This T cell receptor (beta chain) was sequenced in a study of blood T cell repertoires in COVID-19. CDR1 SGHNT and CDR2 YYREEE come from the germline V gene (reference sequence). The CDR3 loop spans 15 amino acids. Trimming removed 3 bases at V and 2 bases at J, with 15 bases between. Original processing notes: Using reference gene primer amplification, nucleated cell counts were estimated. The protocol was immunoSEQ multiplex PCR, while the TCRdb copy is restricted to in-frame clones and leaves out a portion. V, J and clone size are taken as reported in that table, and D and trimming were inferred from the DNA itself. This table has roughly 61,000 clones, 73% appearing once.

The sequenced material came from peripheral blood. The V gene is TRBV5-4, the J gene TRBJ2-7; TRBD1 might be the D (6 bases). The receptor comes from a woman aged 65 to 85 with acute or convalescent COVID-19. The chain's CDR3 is CASSSGQSATYEQYF. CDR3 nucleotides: TGTGCCAGCAGCTCAGGACAGTCTGCAACCTACGAGCAGTACTTC.